One and the same sample provided the 20 T cell receptor beta chains below, sequenced in a study of blood T cell repertoires in COVID-19. Produced via immunoSEQ multiplex PCR; TCRdb's table is partial and in-frame only. The sample consists of fewer than 250,000 clones, about 83% of them appearing once. Sequencing used PBMCs or T cells enriched from blood (not recorded which). These receptor sequences come from a woman in her forties or fifties who had recovered from COVID-19.

This chain connects TRBV18 to TRBJ1-4; a possible D gene is TRBD1 (5 bases). The V gene lost 8 bases and the J gene lost 0 bases, with 16 bases spanning the gap. The CDR3 sequence is 16 residues long. The V gene's germline CDR1 is KGHSH and CDR2 LQKENI. DNA of the CDR3: TGTGCCAGCGGGGCGGAGTTCTTTGCAACTAATGAAAAACTGTTTTTT. Its protein product is CASGAEFFATNEKLFF.

There are a few counts of this clone. The rearrangement uses TRBV6-5 and TRBJ2-1, with TRBD2 matching over 9 bases. Looked up from germline, CDR1 is MNHEY and CDR2 is SVGAGI. The V gene end was trimmed by 7 bases and the J gene end by 1 base; junction bases not matched to a gene: 2. The CDR3 is 14 residues long. The CDR3 DNA follows: TGTGCCAGCAAGACTAGCGGATCCTACAATGAGCAGTTCTTC. Translating gives CASKTSGSYNEQFF.

The chain couples TRBV7-3 to TRBJ1-1, with 8 positions matching TRBD1. Trimming took 5 bases from V and 4 from J; bases not matched to a gene: 3. Germline V lookup: CDR1 SGHTA, CDR2 FQGTGA. The CDR3 spans 13 residues. The CDR3 region is CASSLGTGTEAFF. In nucleotides, the CDR3 is TGTGCCAGCAGCCTCGGGACAGGCACTGAAGCTTTCTTT.

V usage is TRBV11-2 and J usage is TRBJ1-4, with TRBD1 matching 8 bases. This CDR3 is 16 amino acids long. Germline V gene data show CDR1 as SGHAT and CDR2 as FQNNGV. Trimming cost V 1 base and J 7 bases; bases outside gene matches: 8. The CDR3 here is CASSLGGGRGREKLFF. CDR3 in DNA: TGTGCCAGCAGCTTAGGTGGTGGCAGGGGGCGTGAAAAACTGTTTTTT.

The rearrangement uses TRBV13 and TRBJ1-6; possibly TRBD1 for D (5 bases). Between the trimmed V and J ends, which lost 5 bases and 10 bases, there was a span of 15 bases. The CDR3 loop spans 14 amino acids. The germline V gene has CDR1 PRHDT and CDR2 FYEKMQ (reference sequence). The DNA for the CDR3 is TGTGCCAGCAGCCCAGGGCTGGCTCGGTCACCCCTCCACTTT. Translating it yields CASSPGLARSPLHF. Full variable domain (outside the CDR3, taken from reference TRBV13 and TRBJ1-6): AAGVIQSPRHLIKEKRETATLKCYPIPRHDTVYWYQQGPGQDPQFLISFYEKMQSDKGSIPDRFSAQQFSDYHSELNMSSLELGDSALYFCASSPGLARSPLHFGNGTRLTVT.

The gene calls are TRBV5-8 and TRBJ1-5, with D possibly TRBD1 on 6 matching bases. The ends were cut back, 8 bases at V and 0 bases at J, with 12 bases in the middle. CDR1 and CDR2 from the germline V gene are SGHTS and YDEGEE. The CDR3 has 14 amino acids. The CDR3 region is CASTQGNSNQPQHF. Written as DNA, the CDR3 is TGTGCCAGTACCCAGGGGAATAGCAATCAGCCCCAGCATTTT.

The V and J genes are TRBV19 and TRBJ1-4, with a possible D match to TRBD1 (6 bases). This CDR3 has 15 amino acids. Between the trimmed V and J ends, which lost 5 bases and 0 bases, there was a span of 10 bases. Germline V gene sequence: CDR1 LNHDA, CDR2 SQIVND (reference sequence). CDR3 sequence: CASSLAGATNEKLFF. The CDR3 DNA reads as TGTGCCAGTAGTCTCGCAGGGGCAACTAATGAAAAACTGTTTTTT.

The rearrangement joins TRBV29-1 to TRBJ2-7; a possible D gene is TRBD1 (6 bases). The CDR3 contains 12 residues. Germline V gene sequence: CDR1 SQVTM, CDR2 ANQGSEA. Trimming removed 7 bases from V and 5 bases from J, with 15 bases in between. CDR3 amino acids: CSAWAGVNEQYF. CDR3 bases: TGCAGCGCTTGGGCAGGGGTTAACGAGCAGTACTTC.

V is TRBV27 and J is TRBJ1-2, with D possibly matching TRBD1 (5 bases). V gave up 3 bases and J gave up 4 bases, with 24 bases separating them. In germline, CDR1 is MNHEY, CDR2 SMNVEV (reference sequence). The CDR3 has 18 residues. The CDR3 here is CASSFSRTSPRLPYGYTF. DNA of the CDR3: TGTGCCAGCAGTTTCTCCCGGACAAGTCCCCGTCTCCCCTATGGCTACACCTTC.

The chain couples TRBV6-5 to TRBJ2-5; 8 bases line up with TRBD1. V lost 6 bases, J lost 5 bases, and 8 bases stayed unmatched. Germline V gene lookup returns CDR1 MNHEY and CDR2 SVGAGI. The CDR3 extends over 14 amino acids. The CDR3: CASSQDRGGETQYF. The CDR3 bases are TGTGCCAGCAGCCAAGACAGGGGTGGGGAGACCCAGTACTTC.

The chain recombines TRBV14 with TRBJ1-2; 7 nucleotides line up with TRBD1. The germline gives CDR1 SGHDN, CDR2 FVKESK. The CDR3 extends over 13 amino acids. The trim removed 4 bases at V and 4 bases at J, leaving 3 bases unmatched. The CDR3 DNA follows: TGTGCCAGCAGCCGAGGGGGCTTCTATGGCTACACCTTC. Protein: CASSRGGFYGYTF.

The rearrangement uses TRBV6-5 and TRBJ2-5; D not resolved. Germline CDR1 reads MNHEY; CDR2 reads SVGAGI. CDR3 size: 15 residues. The V end was cut by 0 bases, the J end by 5 bases, with 13 bases between. CDR3 amino acids: CASSYSYTAQETQYF. The DNA for the CDR3 is TGTGCCAGCAGTTACTCTTATACAGCCCAGGAGACCCAGTACTTC.

The chain employs TRBV18 and TRBJ1-6, with D tentatively TRBD1 (6 bases). V lost 4 bases to trimming and J lost 3 bases, with 7 bases between them. This CDR3 is 14 amino acids long. The germline V gene has CDR1 KGHSH and CDR2 LQKENI. This CDR3 reads CASSQDSYNSPLHF. Here the CDR3 DNA reads TGTGCCAGCTCACAGGACAGCTATAATTCACCCCTCCACTTT.

The V and J genes are TRBV12-3 or TRBV12-4 and TRBJ1-1; D uncertain. V shed 3 bases and J shed 9 bases, with 11 bases lying between them. This CDR3 is 12 amino acids long. CDR3: CASSFSGRKAFF. The CDR3 coding sequence is TGTGCCAGCAGTTTTAGCGGCAGGAAAGCTTTCTTT.

The chain is built from TRBV6-5 and TRBJ1-4; TRBD1 might be the D (6 bases). Per germline, CDR1 MNHEY and CDR2 SVGAGI. This CDR3 contains 15 residues. V was cut by 7 bases and J by 5 bases, with 17 bases left in between. For the CDR3, the DNA is TGTGCCAGCACCAGAATACAGGGCTTCAATGAAAAACTGTTTTTT. This translates into CASTRIQGFNEKLFF.

The chain is built from TRBV3-1 (or the pseudogene TRBV3-2) and TRBJ1-2; TRBD1 aligns across 10 bases. Germline CDR1 and CDR2: LGHDT and YNNKEL (reference sequence). J was trimmed by 4 bases and V by 4 bases; bases with no gene match: 3. The CDR3 consists of 14 residues. Here the CDR3 reads CASSRTGGAYGYTF. CDR3 nucleotide sequence: TGTGCCAGCAGCCGGACAGGGGGTGCCTATGGCTACACCTTC.

The gene calls are TRBV15 and TRBJ2-3, with 8 bases fitting TRBD2. V shed 0 bases and J 1 base; nucleotides not matched to a gene: 3. In germline, CDR1 is LNHNV, CDR2 YYDKDF (reference sequence). The CDR3 is 16 amino acids. The CDR3 DNA reads TGTGCCACCAGCAGAGATAGGCGGGGGGGCACAGATACGCAGTATTTT. This gives the protein CATSRDRRGGTDTQYF.

The chain joins TRBV9 to TRBJ1-1, with 7 positions matching TRBD1. The CDR3 length is 15 residues. Per germline, CDR1 SGDLS and CDR2 YYNGEE. V lost 4 bases and J lost 3; bases outside the gene matches: 9. CDR3 sequence (DNA): TGTGCCAGCAGCCCGACAGGGCCAGACGACACTGAAGCTTTCTTT. Its protein is CASSPTGPDDTEAFF.

The genes are TRBV7-2 and TRBJ2-6, with D perhaps TRBD1 (5 bases). Germline-derived CDR1 and CDR2 are SGHTA and FQGNSA. There are 16 residues in the CDR3. The V gene lost 0 bases and the J gene lost 3 bases, with 9 bases spanning the gap. The CDR3 region is CASSLAGPGGANVLTF. The CDR3 DNA is TGTGCCAGCAGCTTAGCGGGGCCGGGTGGGGCCAACGTCCTGACTTTC.

J is TRBJ1-1 and V is TRBV7-2; the D gene is possibly TRBD1 (6 bases). This CDR3 region has 17 residues. The V and J ends lost 5 bases and 0 bases respectively, with 19 bases between them. Germline lookup yields CDR1 SGHTA and CDR2 FQGNSA. In nucleotides, the CDR3 is TGTGCCAGCAGCACAAGGAGGGGGGGGGATTTGAACACTGAAGCTTTCTTT. It encodes CASSTRRGGDLNTEAFF.